The sequence of this T cell receptor (beta chain) was determined in a study of blood T cell repertoires in COVID-19. As for the study in general: Some COVID-19 samples were acute and others convalescent; all came from the United States, Italy and Spain. T cells, B-cell-depleted T cells, or PBMCs provided the cDNA or gDNA that served as material.

In the original analysis: Researchers report that nucleated cell counts were estimated from reference gene primer amplification. Repertoires were generated with immunoSEQ multiplex PCR, while TCRdb's copy carries only in-frame clones and drops some. The V and J calls and the clone size are those of that table, but D and trimming were determined from the DNA. The data hold fewer than 200,000 clones, with about 86% observed a single time. Recruited during active infection, patients (from Seattle) were subsequently followed longitudinally. The sample was peripheral blood. The receptor was derived from a woman aged 70-85 years with COVID-19, enrolled during active disease.

The CDR3 nucleotides read TGTGCCTGGAGTGTACCCGGACCTCGGGGCACCGGGGAGCTGTTTTTT. As protein: CAWSVPGPRGTGELFF. The chain is built from TRBV30 and TRBJ2-2; D may be TRBD2 (5 bases). CDR1 is GTSNPN, CDR2 SVGIG, per germline (reference sequence). V was shortened by 0 bases and J by 4 bases, with 15 bases between the two germline ends. There are 16 residues in the CDR3.